This entry features one TCR beta chain sequence. The antigen is undetermined. Germline V lookup: CDR1 ENHRY, CDR2 SYGVKD. This CDR3 region has 17 residues. V shed 0 bases and J 4 bases; nucleotides not matched to a gene: 10. TCRdb re-analysed the reads in MiXCR, keeping a single row per CDR3 protein. Altogether some 320,000 distinct CDR3 sequences are present, almost 30% being singletons, with the ten largest covering about 20%. The record originates from a study of T cell repertoires in cytomegalovirus infection. Background on the study: Matching HLA type, along with CMV infection, was indicated by public TCR beta signatures.

The rearrangement uses TRBV10-3 and TRBJ2-7; 9 nucleotides agree with TRBD2. This specimen consisted of cultured PBMCs, obtained from culture after CMV antigen stimulation. The TCR comes from a human donor in good health (CMV status not recorded). Some clones in this sample may be carry-over from other donors' samples. This CDR3 is CAISESTGGGRAYEQYF. DNA of the CDR3: TGTGCCATCAGTGAGTCGACGGGGGGCGGGAGGGCGTACGAGCAGTACTTC.